This is a list of T cell receptor beta chains from one sample in a study of CD8+ T cells in alopecia areata. This table comes from immunoSEQ multiplex PCR, and its TCRdb copy is limited to in-frame clones, with some not included. The sample holds about 37,000 clones, nearly 55% seen once. Source material: CD4+ Tregs sorted from blood. These receptors all stem from a human donor with alopecia areata. The CDR3 runs from the conserved cysteine through the conserved F or W. The listing skips clone size in some rows; elsewhere it reads once, few, many or a size class.

few TRBV29-1 CSVPTAMNTEAFF
few TRBV14 CASSHTDTQYF
once TRBV6-5 CASSRLGILGQPQHF
. TRBV7-2 CASSLQFSIAKNIQYF
. TRBV6-5 CASSGYQRGSYEQYF
once TRBV25-1 CASSSQGASEAFF
. TRBV7-2 CASSLVGGMGQPQHF
few TRBV7-9 CASSQGTGMTEAFF
. TRBV6-6 CASSGNALYEQYF
. TRBV7-2 CASSLDGQAIYGYTF
few TRBV27 CASSLSRGRTDTGELFF
once TRBV5-1 CASSPASGRSNEQFF
. TRBV7-2 CASSGSSVWENIQYF
. TRBV29-1 CSATGLAGTTGELFF
few TRBV5-1 CASGSAYSTEAFF
. TRBV7-9 CASSLVGRGGTEAFF
few TRBV7-2 CASSQQGFRGYTF
. TRBV7-2 CASSPQGGPNYGYTF
. TRBV7-6 CASSLAGLGVFDTQYF
. TRBV14 CASSQRLGGRETQYF
few TRBV19 CASTTLKPGQEAFF
. TRBV28 CASSPPYRGASTDTQYF
. TRBV7-6 CASSLRGPGEQYF
. TRBV5-1 CASSLTWNTEAFF
. TRBV5-1 CVSRGKSYEQYF
. TRBV18 CASSLTTGENTEAFF
. TRBV5-6 CASSFWAGELFF
few TRBV2 CASSSGLNRYEQYF
once TRBV5-4 CASSFSGGVYEQYF
few TRBV27 CASSRYQGVGNTEAFF
few TRBV5-1 CASSRGQENTGELFF
. TRBV4-3 CASSPRLAGEVIGTDTQYF
. TRBV5-5 CASSPTSPLARKTQYF
. TRBV18 CASSPPGLTYEQYF
. TRBV4-1 CASSQEFYGVPYEQFF
once TRBV6-6 CASSYTQGYNQPQHF
. TRBV5-4 CASSSAPTPGWEKLFF
. TRBV14 CASSQDRTWHGYTF
. TRBV13 CASSLGTGWRPAEAFF
. TRBV7-2 CASSDHRDLVF
. TRBV27 CASSFVGTEVGYTF
. TRBV18 CASSQSESVNTEAFF
. TRBV7-2 CASSPRTGTRNTEAFF
medium-sized TRBV28 CASTVTDTQYF